Below, one TCR beta chain is given with its context. Vbeta (60) and Jbeta (13) primers were used in the PCR. Measured with immunoSEQ multiplex PCR; TCRdb has only the in-frame clones, and not every one. The repertoire consists of more than 95,000 clones, with roughly three fifths occurring once and the leading ten covering roughly 9%. Germline V CDR1 and CDR2: LNHNV, YYDKDF (reference sequence). The CDR3 runs 17 residues. Trimming removed 4 bases from V and 2 bases from J; junction bases left unmatched: 11. The sample belongs to a study of cytomegalovirus exposure and HLA in healthy donors. This sequence was found in a woman aged 35 to 49 in good health and CMV-seropositive. The sequenced material came from PBMCs. The chain links TRBV15 to TRBJ1-5; 7 bases are shared with TRBD1. CDR3 residues: CATSTPMLTGRNQPQHF. CDR3 DNA: TGTGCCACCAGCACTCCCATGTTGACAGGGCGCAATCAGCCCCAGCATTTT. The whole variable domain, filled in from reference TRBV15 and TRBJ1-5, reads DAMVIQNPRYQVTQFGKPVTLSCSQTLNHNVMYWYQQKSSQAPKLLFHYYDKDFNNEADTPDNFQSRRPNTSFCFLDIRSPGLGDTAMYLCATSTPMLTGRNQPQHFGDGTRLSIL.